The next 26 T cell receptor beta chains were all read from a single sample in a study of response to subunit inactivated influenza vaccine. TCRdb re-analysed the RT-PCR reads in MiXCR, keeping a single row per CDR3 protein. The sample lists roughly 160,000 distinct CDR3 sequences, approximately 11% occurring once. Sequencing was performed on non-naive T cells sorted from PBMCs, taken roughly 45 days after vaccination. The receptors were gathered from a man aged 50 to 59 who received an inactivated influenza vaccine.

In its sample, this clonotype was seen a few times. The rearrangement links TRBV10-3 to TRBJ2-7, with D possibly being TRBD2 (7 bases). V was pared by 4 bases and J by 6 bases, with 19 bases between. This CDR3 region has 15 residues. In germline, CDR1 is ENHRY, CDR2 SYGVKD. CDR3 residues: CAISAVKGGSAEQYF. CDR3 sequence (DNA): TGTGCCATCAGTGCGGTGAAGGGGGGGTCGGCCGAGCAGTACTTC.

V is TRBV2 and J is TRBJ1-1; 8 bases are shared with TRBD1. Trimming cost V 5 bases and J 5 bases; bases outside gene matches: 4. CDR3 length equals 13 residues. The V gene's germline CDR1 is SNHLY and CDR2 FYNNEI. CDR3 sequence reads: CASSLRQGTEAFF. The CDR3 DNA sequence: TGTGCCAGCAGTCTTAGACAGGGGACTGAAGCTTTCTTT.

This clonotype occurred a few times. This chain links TRBV12-3 or TRBV12-4 with TRBJ2-3; D uncertain. This CDR3 comprises 11 residues. V shed 4 bases and J shed 3 bases, with 2 bases lying between them. The CDR3 bases are TGTGCCAGCAGTTGGACAGATACGCAGTATTTT. Translated: CASSWTDTQYF.

This rearrangement joins TRBV12-3 or TRBV12-4 to TRBJ1-1; 7 nucleotides line up with TRBD1. Trimming cost V 10 bases and J 0 bases; bases outside gene matches: 8. CDR3 length: 14 amino acids. The CDR3: CATVVGQLNTEAFF. In nucleotides, the CDR3 is TGTGCCACCGTAGTGGGACAGCTGAACACTGAAGCTTTCTTT.

This clonotype was seen ten or more times. The genes are TRBV7-9 and TRBJ1-6, with 8 positions matching TRBD1. The germline V gene encodes CDR1 SEHNR and CDR2 FQNEAQ (reference sequence). With V trimmed by 4 bases and J by 6 bases, 8 bases remained unmatched. The CDR3 has 16 amino acids. The CDR3 coding sequence is TGTGCCAGCAGCTCCCTTGGACAGGGCATTAATTCACCCCTCCACTTT. Translating it yields CASSSLGQGINSPLHF.

The table lists this clonotype with a few counts. The chain uses TRBV28 and TRBJ2-5; D may be TRBD2 (6 bases). Between the trimmed V and J ends, which lost 5 bases and 7 bases, there was a span of 14 bases. The CDR3 has 13 amino acids. CDR1 and CDR2 (germline): MDHEN, SYDVKM. The CDR3 sequence is CASSPPGGWTQYF. The CDR3 DNA sequence: TGTGCCAGCAGTCCCCCCGGGGGATGGACCCAGTACTTC.

This clonotype was seen more than once but under ten times. V and J are TRBV24-1 and TRBJ2-1, with 15 positions matching TRBD2. The CDR3 consists of 20 residues. The ends lost 5 bases at V and 0 bases at J; junction bases unmatched: 10. CDR1 is KGHDR, CDR2 SFDVKD, per germline. CDR3 amino acids: CATSVTPGLAGGSSYNEQFF. The CDR3 DNA reads TGTGCCACCAGTGTCACGCCGGGACTAGCGGGGGGCAGCTCCTACAATGAGCAGTTCTTC.

This clonotype came up many times. This chain uses TRBV20-1 with TRBJ2-5, with D perhaps matching TRBD1 or TRBD2 (5 bases each). V was trimmed by 4 bases and J by 5 bases, leaving 35 bases between them. Germline CDR1 reads DFQATT; CDR2 reads SNEGSKA (reference sequence). CDR3 length equals 20 residues. This CDR3 is CSANSGPAPGPKARAETQYF. The CDR3 region has the DNA TGCAGTGCTAATAGTGGGCCGGCGCCGGGACCAAAAGCGCGGGCGGAGACCCAGTACTTC.

The sample holds many counts of this clonotype. This chain links TRBV12-3 or TRBV12-4 with TRBJ2-1, with unresolved D. V lost 6 bases and J lost 2, with 14 bases in between. The CDR3 covers 15 residues. The CDR3 here is CASRVDSGPYNEQFF. In DNA, the CDR3 is TGTGCCAGCAGAGTAGACTCCGGCCCCTACAATGAGCAGTTCTTC.

This clonotype was observed a handful of times. The gene calls are TRBV20-1 and TRBJ2-7; D possibly matches TRBD1 or TRBD2 (5 bases each). Germline lookup yields CDR1 DFQATT and CDR2 SNEGSKA (reference sequence). V lost 0 bases, J lost 4 bases, and 13 bases lay in between. The CDR3 consists of 14 residues. The CDR3: CSAREDGTFYEQYF. The CDR3, as DNA: TGCAGTGCTAGAGAGGACGGGACCTTTTACGAGCAGTACTTC.

Only a few counts were recorded for this clonotype. The CDR3 region is CASSRGGQEPSYEQYF. As DNA, the CDR3 is TGCGCCAGCAGCCGAGGCGGACAGGAACCGTCCTACGAGCAGTACTTC. The chain combines TRBV4-3 with TRBJ2-7; 7 nucleotides match TRBD1. This CDR3 contains 16 residues. Per germline, CDR1 LGHNA and CDR2 YSLEER. V was pared by 4 bases and J by 1 base, with 10 bases of the junction left unmatched.

By frequency in the sample, this clonotype is medium-sized. V usage is TRBV12-3 or TRBV12-4 and J usage is TRBJ1-1; 8 positions match TRBD1. Losses at the gene ends were 5 bases for V and 7 bases for J; bases not matched to a gene: 6. This CDR3 contains 13 residues. The CDR3 loop reads CASSPTTGGEAFF. The DNA of the CDR3 is TGTGCCAGCAGTCCGACTACAGGGGGTGAAGCTTTCTTT.

In this sample, this clonotype turned up many times. The chain carries TRBV6-2 or TRBV6-3 and TRBJ1-1, with D unresolved. This CDR3 region has 15 residues. V gave up 6 bases and J gave up 1 base, with 15 bases separating them. CDR1 and CDR2 (germline): MNHEY, SVGEGT. The CDR3 region is CASRLMLIQNTEAFF. The DNA for the CDR3 is TGTGCCAGCAGGCTTATGCTTATACAGAACACTGAAGCTTTCTTT.

V and J are TRBV4-3 and TRBJ2-7; 10 bases match TRBD2. J was trimmed by 4 bases and V by 4 bases; bases with no gene match: 7. This CDR3 is built from 15 residues. Germline CDR1 and CDR2: LGHNA and YSLEER. The CDR3 region has the DNA TGCGCCAGCAGCCTGACCTCTAGCGGGAGTTACGAGCAGTACTTC. The encoded protein is CASSLTSSGSYEQYF.

This clonotype was detected ten times or more. The V gene is TRBV5-1, the J gene TRBJ2-5; D might be TRBD1 (5 bases). The CDR3 sequence is 15 residues long. Germline assignment: CDR1 SGHRS and CDR2 YFSETQ. Trimming shortened V by 4 bases and J by 3 bases, and 16 bases separated the two germline ends. CDR3 coding DNA: TGCGCCAGCAGCCCCCGCCAGGGAAGGGAAGAGACCCAGTACTTC. Its translation is CASSPRQGREETQYF. The full variable domain, with the rest looked up from reference TRBV5-1 and TRBJ2-5, is KAGVTQTPRYLIKTRGQQVTLSCSPISGHRSVSWYQQTPGQGLQFLFEYFSETQRNKGNFPGRFSGRQFSNSRSEMNVSTLELGDSALYLCASSPRQGREETQYFGPGTRLLVL.

This clonotype was counted a few times. The chain's CDR3 is CASSQGGWYGYTF. The CDR3 nucleotides are TGTGCCAGCAGCCAGGGGGGCTGGTATGGCTACACCTTC. The rearrangement uses TRBV14 and TRBJ1-2; D may be TRBD1 (6 bases). Looked up from germline, CDR1 is SGHDN and CDR2 is FVKESK. The CDR3 is 13 amino acids. V shed 3 bases and J shed 5 bases, with 10 bases lying between them.

This clonotype was found a few times. This chain links TRBV5-6 with TRBJ2-5; 8 bases match TRBD1. After removal of 1 base from V and 5 bases from J, the junction contained 7 bases not matched to a gene. The V gene's germline CDR1 is SGHDT and CDR2 YYEEEE. CDR3 length: 15 residues. CDR3 region: CASSLPRTGLETQYF. The CDR3 DNA is TGTGCCAGCAGCTTGCCCCGGACAGGGCTGGAGACCCAGTACTTC.

This clonotype was counted at least ten times. The V call is TRBV4-3, the J call TRBJ2-7; 10 nucleotides align to TRBD2. In germline, CDR1 is LGHNA, CDR2 YSLEER. Trimming cost V 2 bases and J 2 bases; bases outside gene matches: 9. The length of the CDR3 is 17 residues. The CDR3 is CASSQSTDLAGAYEQYF. The CDR3 DNA follows: TGCGCCAGCAGCCAATCAACGGACCTAGCGGGAGCCTACGAGCAGTACTTC.

The chain links TRBV28 to TRBJ1-4; no reliable D call. V was clipped by 7 bases and J by 14 bases, with 14 bases between them. Germline CDR1 reads MDHEN; CDR2 reads SYDVKM. CDR3 size: 11 residues. This CDR3 reads CASTSEGTLFF. The CDR3 nucleotides are TGTGCCAGCACCAGCGAGGGTACCCTGTTTTTT.

This clonotype was seen repeatedly, ten times or more. The chain uses TRBV12-3 or TRBV12-4 and TRBJ1-3, with D uncertain. The CDR3 runs to 16 residues. The V and J ends lost 5 bases and 4 bases respectively, with 18 bases between them. CDR3 DNA: TGTGCCAGCAGTCCCAGTCAAGCGGGCCGGGGAAACACCATATATTTT. This encodes CASSPSQAGRGNTIYF.

This clonotype has just a few counts. V gene TRBV4-3 combines with J gene TRBJ1-1; a weak D match, TRBD1 (5 bases). Trimming stripped 1 base from V and 8 bases from J, with 8 bases between. Germline CDR1 is LGHNA and CDR2 is YSLEER. The CDR3 loop spans 12 amino acids. CDR3 in amino acids: CASSQGGGEAFF. The CDR3 bases are TGCGCCAGCAGCCAAGGGGGGGGGGAAGCTTTCTTT.

This clonotype was seen only a few times. The chain combines TRBV5-8 with TRBJ2-2, with D hard to call. CDR1 SGHTS and CDR2 YDEGEE come from the germline V gene. This CDR3 spans 15 amino acids. V lost 4 bases and J 3 bases, leaving 13 bases between the germline ends. CDR3 sequence reads: CASSPYLADTGELFF. CDR3 coding DNA: TGTGCCAGCAGCCCCTACTTGGCGGACACCGGGGAGCTGTTTTTT.

This clonotype was seen more than once but under ten times. The chain has TRBV14 and TRBJ2-7; 12 nucleotides agree with TRBD1. V was clipped by 2 bases and J by 7 bases; unmatched bases: 6. CDR1 SGHDN and CDR2 FVKESK come from the germline V gene. This CDR3 is 15 amino acids long. In nucleotides, the CDR3 is TGTGCCAGCAGCCAACAGGGACAGGGGGCGCTTGAGCAGTACTTC. Its protein product is CASSQQGQGALEQYF.

This clonotype showed up just a few times. J is TRBJ2-1 and V is TRBV7-2, with D maybe TRBD1 (6 bases). CDR1 is SGHTA, CDR2 FQGNSA, per germline. The CDR3 runs 16 residues. Trimming took 7 bases from V and 9 from J, leaving 25 bases between them. For the CDR3, the DNA is TGTGCCAGCAAAGTCTCAGGGGCCCGAGGTCACGTTGAGCAGTTCTTC. Its protein is CASKVSGARGHVEQFF.

This clonotype was seen more than once but under ten times. This chain links TRBV11-2 with TRBJ2-7; perhaps TRBD2 as D (6 bases). CDR3 length: 16 amino acids. V was shortened by 1 base and J by 2 bases, with 15 bases between the two germline ends. Germline loops: CDR1 SGHAT, CDR2 FQNNGV. CDR3 residues: CASSLGTSGLAYEQYF. As DNA, the CDR3 is TGTGCCAGCAGCTTAGGCACAAGCGGGCTGGCCTACGAGCAGTACTTC.

This clonotype has a count of ten or more. The chain uses TRBV6-1 and TRBJ2-3; 10 positions agree with TRBD1. CDR1 and CDR2 from the germline V gene are MNHNS and SASEGT. This CDR3 has 15 residues. The J segment lost 4 bases and the V segment lost 1 base, leaving 2 bases of the junction unmatched. CDR3 in DNA: TGTGCCAGCAGTGAAGGACAGGGGGCCCCAGATACGCAGTATTTT. Its translation is CASSEGQGAPDTQYF.